These T cell receptor beta chains were read from a single sample in a study of preoperative IRX-2 immunotherapy in early breast cancer. Measured with immunoSEQ multiplex PCR; TCRdb has only the in-frame clones, and not every one. The data show about 98,000 clones, 86% seen once. Sequenced here: tumor tissue, sampled after IRX-2 immunotherapy. These receptors were taken from a human donor with breast cancer. The CDR3 runs from the conserved cysteine through the conserved F or W. A D gene is named only where the DNA matches it firmly. For some rows the clone size is stated as once, few or many, or as a class when expanded; others skip it.

D | size | J | V | DNA | CDR3
NA | once | TRBJ1-1 | TRBV18 | TGTGCCAGCTCACCCGACATTACTGAAGCTTTCTTT | CASSPDITEAFF
NA | NA | TRBJ2-7 | TRBV18 | TGTGCCAGCTCACCATCAAGGGAGGACGAGCAGTACTTC | CASSPSREDEQYF
NA | NA | TRBJ2-1 | TRBV2 | TGTGCCAGCAGTTATAGCAGGGGACGCTTGGATGAGCAGTTCTTC | CASSYSRGRLDEQFF
NA | NA | TRBJ1-5 | TRBV6-8 | TGTGCCAGCAGTTACCTGGACCTGTATAGCAATCAGCCCCAGCATTTT | CASSYLDLYSNQPQHF
NA | NA | TRBJ1-2 | TRBV7-1 | TGTGCCAGCAGCCATAGGGCAGGCTATGGCTACACCTTC | CASSHRAGYGYTF
TRBD1 | NA | TRBJ2-1 | TRBV28 | TGTGCCAGCAGTGGGTGGGACAGGGTCTCCTACAATGAGCAGTTCTTC | CASSGWDRVSYNEQFF
NA | NA | TRBJ2-7 | TRBV28 | TGTGCCAGCAACAAACAAGGGTACTCCTACGAGCAGTACTTC | CASNKQGYSYEQYF
NA | NA | TRBJ1-4 | TRBV5-1 | TGCGCCAGCCGCCCAGGAACCCCTAATGAAAAACTGTTTTTT | CASRPGTPNEKLFF
NA | NA | TRBJ1-1 | TRBV11-3 | TGTGCCAGCAGCTTCGAGTCCCGGGTCAACACTGAAGCTTTCTTT | CASSFESRVNTEAFF
NA | NA | TRBJ1-4 | TRBV7-7 | TGTGCCAGCAGCTGGGTAGGGGACCGTAATGAACTGTTTTTT | CASSWVGDRNELFF
NA | NA | TRBJ2-6 | TRBV5-1 | TGCGCCAGCAGCTTGGTGGGTTCTGGGGCCAACGTCCTGACTTTC | CASSLVGSGANVLTF
TRBD2 | NA | TRBJ2-3 | TRBV18 | TGTGCCGCCGGACTAGCGGGGGGAAAAGATACGCAGTATTTT | CAAGLAGGKDTQYF
NA | NA | TRBJ1-4 | TRBV30 | TGTGCCTGGAGTTACGGGCCGGGAGAAAAACTGTTTTTT | CAWSYGPGEKLFF
TRBD1 | NA | TRBJ1-1 | TRBV6-8 | TGTGCCATCAGGACAGGGGATCTGAGGACTGAAGCTTTCTTT | CAIRTGDLRTEAFF
NA | NA | TRBJ1-1 | TRBV6-8 | TGTGCCATCTGGGCAGGGGATTCCAGCAACACTGAAGCTTTCTTT | CAIWAGDSSNTEAFF
NA | NA | TRBJ2-1 | TRBV7-6 | TGTGCCAGAAGCCCTGAATTTAGTGGCAATGAGCAGTTCTTC | CARSPEFSGNEQFF
TRBD1 | NA | TRBJ2-7 | TRBV19 | TGTGCCAGTAGTCGACGGACAGGAACCTACGAGCAGTACTTC | CASSRRTGTYEQYF
NA | NA | TRBJ2-5 | TRBV22-1 | TGTGCCAGCAGTTACAGACAGGGGGCAGAGACCCAGTACTTC | CASSYRQGAETQYF
NA | NA | TRBJ1-1 | TRBV6-8 | TGTGCCAGCAGGAAGGATATCAAGGAGAACACTGAAGCTTTCTTT | CASRKDIKENTEAFF
NA | NA | TRBJ1-1 | TRBV1 | TGCGCCAGCAGCCAAGATTCGGCAGGCTCCACTGAAGCTTTCTTT | CASSQDSAGSTEAFF
TRBD1 | NA | TRBJ1-1 | TRBV6-8 | TGTGCCATCAGTCCCGGGACAGGGGAAAACACTGAAGCTTTCTTT | CAISPGTGENTEAFF
NA | NA | TRBJ1-2 | TRBV19 | TGTGCCAGTAGTATGTCTCGACGGCCCTATGGCTACACCTTC | CASSMSRRPYGYTF
TRBD1 | NA | TRBJ1-5 | TRBV6-8 | TGTGCCAGCAGTGACCCGACAGGGATGGAGCCCCAGCATTTT | CASSDPTGMEPQHF
NA | NA | TRBJ2-3 | TRBV6-8 | TGTGCCACCCTAAGAGATACTAGCACAGATACGCAGTATTTT | CATLRDTSTDTQYF
NA | NA | TRBJ2-6 | TRBV19 | TGTGCCAGTAGTATAGTCCCGGGACCGATTATCTCTGGGGCCAACGTCCTGACTTTC | CASSIVPGPIISGANVLTF
NA | NA | TRBJ1-1 | TRBV29-1 | TGCAGCGTTGCGAGTAAGGGCAGCCAAGGTAAAGCTTTCTTT | CSVASKGSQGKAFF
NA | NA | TRBJ2-1 | TRBV15 | TGTGCCACCAGCAGAGTCGGGAACTACAATGAGCAGTTCTTC | CATSRVGNYNEQFF
NA | NA | TRBJ1-2 | TRBV6-8 | TGTGCCAGCAGCGACGGGACTGCGGACTATGGCTACACCTTC | CASSDGTADYGYTF
TRBD1 | NA | TRBJ2-2 | TRBV5-1 | TGCGCCAGCAGCTTGGCGGGACAGGGCTTAAACACCGGGGAGCTGTTTTTT | CASSLAGQGLNTGELFF
NA | NA | TRBJ1-2 | TRBV6-8 | TGTGCCACCAGGGGTTGGGGGCCTGGCTACACCTTC | CATRGWGPGYTF
TRBD1 | NA | TRBJ2-7 | TRBV11-3 | TGTGCCAGCAGCTCAACGGGACAGGGGTACGAGCAGTACTTC | CASSSTGQGYEQYF
NA | NA | TRBJ2-2 | TRBV6-8 | TGTGCCAGCAGTTATTTGGGGGCGAGCACCGGGGAGCTGTTTTTT | CASSYLGASTGELFF
TRBD2 | NA | TRBJ2-1 | TRBV7-2 | TGTGCCAGCAGCTTAACCGGGACTAGCACCAATGAGCAGTTCTTC | CASSLTGTSTNEQFF
NA | once | TRBJ2-1 | TRBV6-8 | TGTGCCAGCAGTTACCCCGACCCGCGGGACGATGAGCAGTTCTTC | CASSYPDPRDDEQFF
NA | NA | TRBJ2-7 | TRBV5-1 | TGCGCCAGCAGCTTGGTCACAGCCCCGTCGGGGGAGCAGTACTTC | CASSLVTAPSGEQYF